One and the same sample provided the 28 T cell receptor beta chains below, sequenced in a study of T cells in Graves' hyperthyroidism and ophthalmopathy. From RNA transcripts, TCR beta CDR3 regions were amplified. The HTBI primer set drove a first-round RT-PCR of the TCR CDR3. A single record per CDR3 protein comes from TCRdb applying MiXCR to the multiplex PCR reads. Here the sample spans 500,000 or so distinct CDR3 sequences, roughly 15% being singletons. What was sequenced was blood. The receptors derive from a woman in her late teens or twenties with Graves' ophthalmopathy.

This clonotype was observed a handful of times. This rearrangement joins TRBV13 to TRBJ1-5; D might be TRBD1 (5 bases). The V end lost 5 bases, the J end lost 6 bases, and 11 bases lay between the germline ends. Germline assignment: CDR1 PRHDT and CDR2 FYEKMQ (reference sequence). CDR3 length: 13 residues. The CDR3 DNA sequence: TGTGCCAGCAGCCCAGGGATTGGTCAGCCCCAGCATTTT. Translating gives CASSPGIGQPQHF.

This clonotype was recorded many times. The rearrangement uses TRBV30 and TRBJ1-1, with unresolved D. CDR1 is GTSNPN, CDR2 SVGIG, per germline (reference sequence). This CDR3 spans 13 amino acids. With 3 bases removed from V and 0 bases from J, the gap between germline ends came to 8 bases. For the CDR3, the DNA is TGTGCCTGGAGGGAAATACTGAACACTGAAGCTTTCTTT. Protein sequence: CAWREILNTEAFF.

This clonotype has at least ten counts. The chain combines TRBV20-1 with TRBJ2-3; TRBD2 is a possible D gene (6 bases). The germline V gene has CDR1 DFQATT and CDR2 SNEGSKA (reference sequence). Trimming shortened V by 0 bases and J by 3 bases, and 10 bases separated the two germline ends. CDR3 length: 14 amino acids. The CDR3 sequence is CSARDYRETDTQYF. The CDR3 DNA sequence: TGCAGTGCTAGAGATTATCGGGAGACAGATACGCAGTATTTT.

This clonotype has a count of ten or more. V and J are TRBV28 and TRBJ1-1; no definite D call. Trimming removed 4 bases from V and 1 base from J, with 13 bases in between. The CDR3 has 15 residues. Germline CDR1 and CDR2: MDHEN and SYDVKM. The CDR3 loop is CASSSISDKNTEAFF. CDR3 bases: TGTGCCAGCAGTTCCATATCAGACAAGAACACTGAAGCTTTCTTT.

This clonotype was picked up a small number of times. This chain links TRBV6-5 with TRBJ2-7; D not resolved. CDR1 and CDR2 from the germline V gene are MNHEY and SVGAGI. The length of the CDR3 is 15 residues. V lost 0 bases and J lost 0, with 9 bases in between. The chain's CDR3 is CASSYSNYNSYEQYF. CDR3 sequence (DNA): TGTGCCAGCAGTTACTCAAATTATAACTCCTACGAGCAGTACTTC.

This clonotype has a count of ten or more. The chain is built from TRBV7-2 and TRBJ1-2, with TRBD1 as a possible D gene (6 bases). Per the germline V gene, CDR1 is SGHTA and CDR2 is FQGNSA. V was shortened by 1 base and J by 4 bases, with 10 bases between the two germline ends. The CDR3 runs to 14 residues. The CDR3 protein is CASSLERGGYGYTF. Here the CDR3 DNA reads TGTGCCAGCAGCTTAGAGAGGGGGGGCTATGGCTACACCTTC.

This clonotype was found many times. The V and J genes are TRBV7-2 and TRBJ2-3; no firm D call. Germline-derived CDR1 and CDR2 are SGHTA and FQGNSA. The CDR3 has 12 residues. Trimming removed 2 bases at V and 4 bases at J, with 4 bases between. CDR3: CASSLRSDTQYF. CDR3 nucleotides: TGTGCCAGCAGCTTAAGGTCAGATACGCAGTATTTT.

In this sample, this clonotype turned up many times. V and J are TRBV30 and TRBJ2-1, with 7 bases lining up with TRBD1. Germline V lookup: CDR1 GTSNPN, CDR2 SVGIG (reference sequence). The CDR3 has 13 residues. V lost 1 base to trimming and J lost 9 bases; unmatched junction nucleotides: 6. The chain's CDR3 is CAWSALQGSEQFF. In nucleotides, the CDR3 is TGTGCCTGGAGTGCCTTACAGGGGAGTGAGCAGTTCTTC.

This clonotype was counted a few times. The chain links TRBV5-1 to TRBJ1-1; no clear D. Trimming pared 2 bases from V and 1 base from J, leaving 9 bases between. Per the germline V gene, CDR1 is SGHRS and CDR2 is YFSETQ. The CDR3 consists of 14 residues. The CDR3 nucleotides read TGCGCCAGCAGCTTTTTAGAGCCGAACACTGAAGCTTTCTTT. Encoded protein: CASSFLEPNTEAFF.

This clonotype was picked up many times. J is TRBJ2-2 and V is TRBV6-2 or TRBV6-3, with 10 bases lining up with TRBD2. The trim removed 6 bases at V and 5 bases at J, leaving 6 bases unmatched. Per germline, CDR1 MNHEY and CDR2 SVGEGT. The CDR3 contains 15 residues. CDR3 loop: CASRASGRRTGELFF. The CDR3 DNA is TGTGCCAGCAGGGCTAGCGGGAGACGTACCGGGGAGCTGTTTTTT.

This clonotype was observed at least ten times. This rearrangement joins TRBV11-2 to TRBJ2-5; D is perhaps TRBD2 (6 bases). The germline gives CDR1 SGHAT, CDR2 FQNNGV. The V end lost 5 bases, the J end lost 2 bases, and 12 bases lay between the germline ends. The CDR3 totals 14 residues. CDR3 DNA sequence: TGTGCCAGCAGCGGCCGGCTAGCGCAAGAGACCCAGTACTTC. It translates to CASSGRLAQETQYF. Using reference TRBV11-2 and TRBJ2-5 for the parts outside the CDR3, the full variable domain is EAGVAQSPRYKIIEKRQSVAFWCNPISGHATLYWYQQILGQGPKLLIQFQNNGVVDDSQLPKDRFSAERLKGVDSTLKIQPAKLEDSAVYLCASSGRLAQETQYFGPGTRLLVL.

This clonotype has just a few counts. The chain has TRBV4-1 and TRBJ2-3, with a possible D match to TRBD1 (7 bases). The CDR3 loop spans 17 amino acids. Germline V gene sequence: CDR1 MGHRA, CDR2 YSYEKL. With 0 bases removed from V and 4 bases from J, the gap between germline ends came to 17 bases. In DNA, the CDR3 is TGCGCCAGCAGCCAAGATACCGGGGGACAGTTCGCAGATACGCAGTATTTT. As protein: CASSQDTGGQFADTQYF.

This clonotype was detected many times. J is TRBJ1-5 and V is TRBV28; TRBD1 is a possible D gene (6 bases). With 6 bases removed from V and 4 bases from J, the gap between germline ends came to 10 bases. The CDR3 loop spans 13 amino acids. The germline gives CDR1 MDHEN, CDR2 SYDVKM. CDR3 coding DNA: TGTGCCAGCAGCAAACAGGGAAATCAGCCCCAGCATTTT. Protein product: CASSKQGNQPQHF. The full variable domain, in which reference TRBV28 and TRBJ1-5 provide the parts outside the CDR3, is DVKVTQSSRYLVKRTGEKVFLECVQDMDHENMFWYRQDPGLGLRLIYFSYDVKMKEKGDIPEGYSVSREKKERFSLILESASTNQTSMYLCASSKQGNQPQHFGDGTRLSIL.

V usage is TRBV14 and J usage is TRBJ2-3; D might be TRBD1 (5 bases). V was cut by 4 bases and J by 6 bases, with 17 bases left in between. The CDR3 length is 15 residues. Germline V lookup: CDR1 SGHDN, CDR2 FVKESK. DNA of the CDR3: TGTGCCAGCAGCCCAGGGCCCCAAGCCGTTGATACGCAGTATTTT. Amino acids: CASSPGPQAVDTQYF.

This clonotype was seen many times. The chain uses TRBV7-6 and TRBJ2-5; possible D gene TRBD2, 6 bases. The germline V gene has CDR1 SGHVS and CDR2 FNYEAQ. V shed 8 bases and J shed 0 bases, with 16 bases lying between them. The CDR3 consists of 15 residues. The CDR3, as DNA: TGTGCCAGCGCATCAGCGGCGGGAAACCAAGAGACCCAGTACTTC. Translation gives CASASAAGNQETQYF.

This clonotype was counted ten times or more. The CDR3 protein is CASSFTFSSGPSTDTQYF. The CDR3 DNA reads TGTGCCAGCAGCTTCACCTTTTCTAGCGGACCTAGCACAGATACGCAGTATTTT. The rearrangement links TRBV7-2 to TRBJ2-3, with 7 bases aligning to TRBD2. J lost 0 bases, V lost 3 bases, and 12 bases had no gene match. The CDR3 consists of 18 residues. Germline CDR1 is SGHTA and CDR2 is FQGNSA.

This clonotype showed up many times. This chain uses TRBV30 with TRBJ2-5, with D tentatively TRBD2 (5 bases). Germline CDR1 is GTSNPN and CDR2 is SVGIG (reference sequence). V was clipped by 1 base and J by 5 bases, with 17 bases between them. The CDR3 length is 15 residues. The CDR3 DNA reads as TGTGCCTGGAGTGCCAGGACTGTTCTGCGGGAGACCCAGTACTTC. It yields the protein CAWSARTVLRETQYF.

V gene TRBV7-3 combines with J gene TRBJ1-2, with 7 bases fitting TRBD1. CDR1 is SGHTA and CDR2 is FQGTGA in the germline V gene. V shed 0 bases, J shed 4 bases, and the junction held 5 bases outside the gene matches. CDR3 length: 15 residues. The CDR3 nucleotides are TGTGCCAGCAGCTTAACCAGGGGGGAACGCTATGGCTACACCTTC. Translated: CASSLTRGERYGYTF.

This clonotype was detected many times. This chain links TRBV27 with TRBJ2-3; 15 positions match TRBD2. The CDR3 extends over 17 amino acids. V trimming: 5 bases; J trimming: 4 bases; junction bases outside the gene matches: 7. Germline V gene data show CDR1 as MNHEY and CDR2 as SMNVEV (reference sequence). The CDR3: CASSQGLAGGLADTQYF. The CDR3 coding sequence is TGTGCCAGCAGTCAGGGACTAGCGGGAGGTTTGGCAGATACGCAGTATTTT.

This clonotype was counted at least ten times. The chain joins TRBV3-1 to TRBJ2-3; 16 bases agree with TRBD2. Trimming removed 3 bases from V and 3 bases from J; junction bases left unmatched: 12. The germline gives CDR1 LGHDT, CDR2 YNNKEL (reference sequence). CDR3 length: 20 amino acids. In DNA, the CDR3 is TGTGCCAGCAGCCACAATACGAGGGGACTAGCGGGAGGGCCGACAGATACGCAGTATTTT. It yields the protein CASSHNTRGLAGGPTDTQYF.

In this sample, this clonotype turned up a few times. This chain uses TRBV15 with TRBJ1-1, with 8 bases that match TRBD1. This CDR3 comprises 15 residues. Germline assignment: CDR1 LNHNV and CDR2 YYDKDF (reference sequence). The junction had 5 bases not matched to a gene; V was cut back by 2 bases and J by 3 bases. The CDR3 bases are TGTGCCACCAGCAGATTTCCGACAGGGGACACTGAAGCTTTCTTT. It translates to CATSRFPTGDTEAFF. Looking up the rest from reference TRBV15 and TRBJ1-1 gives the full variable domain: DAMVIQNPRYQVTQFGKPVTLSCSQTLNHNVMYWYQQKSSQAPKLLFHYYDKDFNNEADTPDNFQSRRPNTSFCFLDIRSPGLGDTAMYLCATSRFPTGDTEAFFGQGTRLTVV.

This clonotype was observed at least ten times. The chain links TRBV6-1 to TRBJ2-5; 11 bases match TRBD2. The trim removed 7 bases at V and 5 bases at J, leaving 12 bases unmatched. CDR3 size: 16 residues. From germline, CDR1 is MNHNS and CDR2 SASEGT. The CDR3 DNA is TGTGCCAGCAATAGCGGGGGGGCCGGTTCTATGGAGACCCAGTACTTC. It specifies CASNSGGAGSMETQYF.

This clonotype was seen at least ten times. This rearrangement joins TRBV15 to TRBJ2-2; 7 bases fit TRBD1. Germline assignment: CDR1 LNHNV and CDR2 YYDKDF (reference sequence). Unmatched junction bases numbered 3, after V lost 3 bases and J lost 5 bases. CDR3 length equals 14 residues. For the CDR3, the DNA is TGTGCCACCAGCAGTGGGACAGAGACCGGGGAGCTGTTTTTT. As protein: CATSSGTETGELFF. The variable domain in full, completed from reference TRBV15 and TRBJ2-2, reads DAMVIQNPRYQVTQFGKPVTLSCSQTLNHNVMYWYQQKSSQAPKLLFHYYDKDFNNEADTPDNFQSRRPNTSFCFLDIRSPGLGDTAMYLCATSSGTETGELFFGEGSRLTVL.

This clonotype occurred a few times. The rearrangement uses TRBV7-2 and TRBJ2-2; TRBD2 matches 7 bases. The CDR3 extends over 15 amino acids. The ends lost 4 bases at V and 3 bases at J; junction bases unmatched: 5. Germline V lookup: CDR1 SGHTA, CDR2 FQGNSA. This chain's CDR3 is CASSSRGGDTGELFF. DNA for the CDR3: TGTGCCAGCAGCTCCCGCGGGGGAGACACCGGGGAGCTGTTTTTT.

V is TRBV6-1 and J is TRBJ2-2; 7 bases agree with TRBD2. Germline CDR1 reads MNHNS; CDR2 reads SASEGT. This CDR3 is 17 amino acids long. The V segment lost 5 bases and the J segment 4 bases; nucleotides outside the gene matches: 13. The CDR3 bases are TGTGCCAGCAGTCCCCCCTTAGGGGAGGGCCGCACCGGGGAGCTGTTTTTT. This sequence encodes CASSPPLGEGRTGELFF.

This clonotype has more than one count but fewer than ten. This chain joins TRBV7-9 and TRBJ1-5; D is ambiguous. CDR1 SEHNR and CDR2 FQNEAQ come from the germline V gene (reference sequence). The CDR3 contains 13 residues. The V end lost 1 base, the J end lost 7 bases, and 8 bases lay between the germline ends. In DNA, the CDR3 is TGTGCCAGCAGCTTAGAATCGGACCAGCCCCAGCATTTT. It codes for CASSLESDQPQHF.

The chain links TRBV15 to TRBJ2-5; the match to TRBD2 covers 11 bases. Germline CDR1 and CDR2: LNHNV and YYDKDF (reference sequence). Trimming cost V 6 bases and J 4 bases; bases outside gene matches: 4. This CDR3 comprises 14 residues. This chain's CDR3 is CATSSGRERETQYF. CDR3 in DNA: TGTGCCACCAGTAGCGGGAGGGAGAGAGAGACCCAGTACTTC.

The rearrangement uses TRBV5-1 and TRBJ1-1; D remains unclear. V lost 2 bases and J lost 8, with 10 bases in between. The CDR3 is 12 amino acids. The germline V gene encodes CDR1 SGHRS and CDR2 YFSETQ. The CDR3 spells CASSFGSQEAFF. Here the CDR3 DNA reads TGCGCCAGCAGCTTTGGAAGCCAAGAAGCTTTCTTT.